The 26 T cell receptor beta chains given below trace back to one sample, sequenced in a study of T cells in Graves' hyperthyroidism and ophthalmopathy. RNA transcripts yielded amplified TCR beta CDR3 regions. The HTBI set primed first-round TCR CDR3 RT-PCR. TCRdb passed the multiplex PCR reads through MiXCR, listing each CDR3 protein once. The data show 460,000 or so distinct CDR3 sequences, roughly an eighth seen once. What was sequenced was blood. These receptors originate from a woman between 18 and 29 years old with Graves' hyperthyroidism.

This clonotype was recorded many times. V is TRBV20-1 and J is TRBJ2-7, with 11 bases matching TRBD2. With V trimmed by 0 bases and J by 4 bases, 8 bases remained unmatched. This CDR3 region has 16 residues. The germline V gene has CDR1 DFQATT and CDR2 SNEGSKA (reference sequence). CDR3 DNA: TGCAGTGCTAGAGATTCTATAGCGGGAGGGCCTTACGAGCAGTACTTC. Protein: CSARDSIAGGPYEQYF.

This clonotype has at least ten counts. The chain recombines TRBV6-1 with TRBJ2-7; D remains ambiguous. The CDR3 sequence is 12 residues long. In germline, CDR1 is MNHNS, CDR2 SASEGT. The ends were cut back, 6 bases at V and 2 bases at J, with 8 bases in the middle. The CDR3 DNA reads TGTGCCAGCAGCGACGGTCCCTACGAGCAGTACTTC. As protein: CASSDGPYEQYF.

This clonotype was seen only a few times. The chain couples TRBV12-5 to TRBJ2-3; D ambiguous. Trimming left V 6 bases short and J 0 bases short, with 10 bases between. The CDR3 contains 14 residues. Germline V gives CDR1 LGHNT, CDR2 FRNRAP. This chain's CDR3 is CASGPPTSTDTQYF. The CDR3, as DNA: TGTGCTAGTGGCCCCCCCACGAGCACAGATACGCAGTATTTT.

The rearrangement joins TRBV29-1 to TRBJ2-6; 7 nucleotides match TRBD1. V was pared by 6 bases and J by 1 base, with 9 bases of the junction left unmatched. The CDR3 contains 16 residues. From germline, CDR1 is SQVTM and CDR2 ANQGSEA. CDR3 sequence reads: CSVTGAFGSGANVLTF. The CDR3 region has the DNA TGCAGCGTCACAGGGGCCTTTGGGTCTGGGGCCAACGTCCTGACTTTC.

The chain joins TRBV20-1 to TRBJ2-1; D might be TRBD2 (6 bases). The CDR3 sequence is 13 residues long. Looked up from germline, CDR1 is DFQATT and CDR2 is SNEGSKA (reference sequence). Trimming took off 3 bases at V and 6 bases at J, with 12 bases between the two ends. The CDR3 DNA is TGCAGTGCTAGCCCGGCGGGGCCCAATGAGCAGTTCTTC. It encodes CSASPAGPNEQFF.

This clonotype was seen more than once but under ten times. V is TRBV20-1 and J is TRBJ2-1; TRBD1 aligns across 8 bases. Germline V CDR1 and CDR2: DFQATT, SNEGSKA (reference sequence). The CDR3 runs to 16 residues. Losses at the gene ends were 3 bases for V and 3 bases for J; bases not matched to a gene: 10. The CDR3 DNA is TGCAGTGCTAGCGGGCTCAGGGGGCTGAACTACAATGAGCAGTTCTTC. This sequence encodes CSASGLRGLNYNEQFF.

This clonotype was seen many times. The gene calls are TRBV18 and TRBJ2-5; D remains unclear. Deletions cut 3 bases from V and 2 bases from J, with 10 bases between. CDR1 and CDR2 (germline): KGHSH, LQKENI. The CDR3 sequence is 14 residues long. The CDR3 here is CASSPYTLQETQYF. The CDR3 nucleotides are TGTGCCAGCTCACCCTACACCCTACAAGAGACCCAGTACTTC.

This clonotype was detected only a few times. The chain employs TRBV5-1 and TRBJ1-1; possibly TRBD1 for D (6 bases). Trimming shortened V by 6 bases and J by 3 bases, and 15 bases separated the two germline ends. The germline V gene has CDR1 SGHRS and CDR2 YFSETQ. The CDR3 spans 14 residues. This CDR3 is CASNDGGPYTEAFF. The CDR3 nucleotides read TGCGCCAGCAACGATGGGGGGCCGTACACTGAAGCTTTCTTT.

This clonotype was detected many times. This sequence joins TRBV7-2 and TRBJ2-1; D is perhaps TRBD2 (5 bases). The CDR3 is made up of 15 amino acids. Germline V gives CDR1 SGHTA, CDR2 FQGNSA. V lost 5 bases and J lost 0, with 11 bases in between. Here the CDR3 DNA reads TGTGCCAGCAGCGCGCGGAGGAGCTCCTACAATGAGCAGTTCTTC. This translates into CASSARRSSYNEQFF.

J is TRBJ2-2 and V is TRBV5-1, with 8 bases fitting TRBD1. The CDR3 is 14 residues long. Per germline, CDR1 SGHRS and CDR2 YFSETQ. With V trimmed by 3 bases and J by 6 bases, 4 bases remained unmatched. The CDR3 is CASSSRTGPGELFF. In nucleotides, the CDR3 is TGCGCCAGCAGCTCAAGGACAGGGCCCGGGGAGCTGTTTTTT.

For this clonotype: A much bigger clone sits one base away, suggesting this may be a read error. The V call is TRBV2, the J call TRBJ1-2; the D is unclear. Trimming left V 10 bases short and J 6 bases short, with 18 bases between. Looked up from germline, CDR1 is SNHLY and CDR2 is FYNNEI. The CDR3 is 13 amino acids. The CDR3 sequence is CANNTEDRDGYTF. CDR3 nucleotide sequence: TGTGCCAACAACACGGAAGATCGAGATGGCTACACCTTC.

Here the CDR3 reads CASSKGLAGGEQYV. CDR3 coding DNA: TGCGCCAGCAGCAAAGGACTAGCGGGAGGAGAGCAGTACGTC. This chain links TRBV5-1 with TRBJ2-7, with 14 bases that match TRBD2. Germline V gives CDR1 SGHRS, CDR2 YFSETQ. The J segment lost 7 bases and the V segment lost 4 bases, leaving 4 bases of the junction unmatched. The CDR3 covers 14 residues.

This clonotype has a handful of counts. One base away lies a much larger clone, so this may be a sequencing read error. This chain joins TRBV7-8 and TRBJ2-2, with TRBD2 matching 8 bases. The germline gives CDR1 SGHVS, CDR2 FQNEAQ. This CDR3 region has 13 residues. Trimming took 8 bases from V and 8 from J; bases not matched to a gene: 7. This CDR3 reads CASGLIAGGELFF. The CDR3 nucleotides read TGTGCCAGCGGCCTTATAGCGGGAGGGGAGCTGTTTTTT.

This clonotype was recorded many times. This chain joins TRBV12-3 or TRBV12-4 and TRBJ2-7; TRBD1 matches 9 bases. V shed 1 base and J 4 bases; nucleotides not matched to a gene: 2. This CDR3 is 14 amino acids long. CDR3 amino acids: CASSLGQGVYEQYV. In DNA form, the CDR3 reads TGTGCCAGCAGTTTAGGACAGGGGGTTTACGAGCAGTACGTC.

There are a few counts of this clonotype. In DNA, the CDR3 is TGTGCCAGCAGCTTGAGAACTTCACCCTATATCGGCAATCAGCCCCAGCATTTT. This translates into CASSLRTSPYIGNQPQHF. This sequence joins TRBV5-5 and TRBJ1-5; D unclear. The CDR3 is 18 residues long. Trimming took off 1 base at V and 2 bases at J, with 19 bases between the two ends. The germline gives CDR1 SGHKS, CDR2 YYEKEE (reference sequence).

Many counts were recorded for this clonotype. The rearrangement links TRBV7-8 to TRBJ1-5, with 8 bases lining up with TRBD1. V trimming: 5 bases; J trimming: 6 bases; junction bases outside the gene matches: 15. The CDR3 is made up of 17 amino acids. Per the germline V gene, CDR1 is SGHVS and CDR2 is FQNEAQ. CDR3 protein: CASSPGRGQGAGQPQHF. The CDR3 DNA reads TGTGCCAGCAGCCCTGGGAGGGGTCAGGGGGCAGGTCAGCCCCAGCATTTT.

There are many counts of this clonotype. The chain links TRBV27 to TRBJ1-2; D possibly corresponds to TRBD1 (5 bases). The V gene's germline CDR1 is MNHEY and CDR2 SMNVEV (reference sequence). The ends were cut back, 4 bases at V and 8 bases at J, with 17 bases in the middle. The CDR3 extends over 14 amino acids. The CDR3 is CASSYRDGSGGYTF. The CDR3 DNA reads as TGTGCCAGCAGTTACCGGGACGGTTCAGGCGGCTACACCTTC.

The chain recombines TRBV18 with TRBJ2-2; 8 bases line up with TRBD2. CDR3 length: 16 residues. The trim removed 0 bases at V and 9 bases at J, leaving 9 bases unmatched. The germline V gene has CDR1 KGHSH and CDR2 LQKENI. The CDR3 protein is CASSPPGVAGPWELFF. In DNA form, the CDR3 reads TGTGCCAGCTCACCACCGGGGGTAGCGGGACCCTGGGAGCTGTTTTTT.

This clonotype has a count of ten or more. The genes are TRBV12-3 or TRBV12-4 and TRBJ2-7; 7 bases line up with TRBD2. The J segment lost 2 bases and the V segment lost 3 bases, leaving 7 bases of the junction unmatched. CDR3 length: 15 amino acids. CDR3 residues: CASSLMASGAYEQYF. The CDR3 DNA reads as TGTGCCAGCAGTTTGATGGCTAGCGGAGCCTACGAGCAGTACTTC.

In DNA form, the CDR3 reads TGTGCCACCAGCAGAGATGTCTCCTACGAGCAGTACGTC. Its protein product is CATSRDVSYEQYV. The chain combines TRBV15 with TRBJ2-7; D remains unclear. Per the germline V gene, CDR1 is LNHNV and CDR2 is YYDKDF (reference sequence). This CDR3 comprises 13 residues. Trimming pared 0 bases from V and 0 bases from J, leaving 3 bases between.

This clonotype was detected ten times or more. The genes are TRBV11-2 and TRBJ2-3; possibly TRBD2 for D (6 bases). CDR3 length: 15 residues. Trimming removed 1 base at V and 1 base at J, with 9 bases between. The germline CDR1 and CDR2 sequences are SGHAT and FQNNGV. In DNA form, the CDR3 reads TGTGCCAGCAGCTTAGCGGGAGCGGGCACAGATACGCAGTATTTT. It yields the protein CASSLAGAGTDTQYF. Using reference TRBV11-2 and TRBJ2-3 for the parts outside the CDR3, the full variable domain is EAGVAQSPRYKIIEKRQSVAFWCNPISGHATLYWYQQILGQGPKLLIQFQNNGVVDDSQLPKDRFSAERLKGVDSTLKIQPAKLEDSAVYLCASSLAGAGTDTQYFGPGTRLTVL.

At least ten counts were recorded for this clonotype. The rearrangement uses TRBV6-1 and TRBJ2-1; TRBD2 matches 8 bases. Trimming cost V 4 bases and J 10 bases; bases outside gene matches: 3. Germline CDR1 reads MNHNS; CDR2 reads SASEGT. The CDR3 has 12 residues. CDR3 amino acids: CASSVERGEQFF. The DNA for the CDR3 is TGTGCCAGCAGTGTGGAGCGGGGGGAGCAGTTCTTC.

Many counts were recorded for this clonotype. V usage is TRBV2 and J usage is TRBJ1-5; possibly TRBD1 for D (5 bases). Germline lookup yields CDR1 SNHLY and CDR2 FYNNEI. Trimming took off 3 bases at V and 5 bases at J, with 8 bases between the two ends. This CDR3 region has 13 residues. This chain's CDR3 is CASSDAGDQPQHF. CDR3 bases: TGTGCCAGCAGTGATGCGGGGGATCAGCCCCAGCATTTT.

This clonotype was detected many times. V and J are TRBV30 and TRBJ1-1, with D hard to call. Trimming removed 4 bases at V and 3 bases at J, with 12 bases between. This CDR3 has 13 residues. Looked up from germline, CDR1 is GTSNPN and CDR2 is SVGIG (reference sequence). CDR3 in DNA: TGTGCCTGGACGACCGGTTTCCACACTGAAGCTTTCTTT. The encoded protein is CAWTTGFHTEAFF. Full variable domain (missing parts from reference TRBV30 and TRBJ1-1): SQTIHQWPATLVQPVGSPLSLECTVEGTSNPNLYWYRQAAGRGLQLLFYSVGIGQISSEVPQNLSASRPQDRQFILSSKKLLLSDSGFYLCAWTTGFHTEAFFGQGTRLTVV.

This clonotype was observed many times. The genes are TRBV12-3 or TRBV12-4 and TRBJ1-5; D may be TRBD1 (6 bases). Trimming removed 5 bases from V and 4 bases from J, with 12 bases in between. The CDR3 consists of 14 residues. DNA for the CDR3: TGTGCCAGCAGTCACAGGGTAGGGAATCAGCCCCAGCATTTT. It is translated as CASSHRVGNQPQHF.

This clonotype was seen ten or more times. This chain connects TRBV20-1 to TRBJ2-5; TRBD2 matches at 7 bases. The germline V gene encodes CDR1 DFQATT and CDR2 SNEGSKA (reference sequence). The CDR3 spans 14 residues. The V and J ends lost 1 base and 2 bases, in that order; junction bases with no gene match: 4. The DNA of the CDR3 is TGCAGTGCTAGAGCAGCGGGACTACAAGAGACCCAGTACTTC. This codes for CSARAAGLQETQYF.